Sequencing of this T cell receptor beta chain was carried out in a study of T cell responses to AZD1222 COVID-19 vaccine. Generated by immunoSEQ multiplex PCR, the TCRdb table keeps only in-frame clones and is missing some. This table has 150,000 to 200,000 clones, around nine tenths appearing once. Germline values: CDR1 SSHAT, CDR2 FNYEAQ (reference sequence). The CDR3 runs to 16 residues. The chain uses TRBV7-7 and TRBJ2-2; D might be TRBD1 or TRBD2, each matching 6 bases. The clonotype originates from an adult in good health. The material sequenced was peripheral blood, taken on day 0 of AZD1222 vaccination. CDR3 nucleotides: TGTGCTAGCGCTGAACGGGGGCCCGGAGGCACCGGGGAGCTGTTTTTT. Protein product: CASAERGPGGTGELFF. The entire variable domain, with the rest obtained from reference TRBV7-7 and TRBJ2-2, is as follows: GAGVSQSPRYKVTKRGQDVTLRCDPISSHATLYWYQQALGQGPEFLTYFNYEAQPDKSGLPSDRFSAERPEGSISTLTIQRTEQRDSAMYRCASAERGPGGTGELFFGEGSRLTVL.